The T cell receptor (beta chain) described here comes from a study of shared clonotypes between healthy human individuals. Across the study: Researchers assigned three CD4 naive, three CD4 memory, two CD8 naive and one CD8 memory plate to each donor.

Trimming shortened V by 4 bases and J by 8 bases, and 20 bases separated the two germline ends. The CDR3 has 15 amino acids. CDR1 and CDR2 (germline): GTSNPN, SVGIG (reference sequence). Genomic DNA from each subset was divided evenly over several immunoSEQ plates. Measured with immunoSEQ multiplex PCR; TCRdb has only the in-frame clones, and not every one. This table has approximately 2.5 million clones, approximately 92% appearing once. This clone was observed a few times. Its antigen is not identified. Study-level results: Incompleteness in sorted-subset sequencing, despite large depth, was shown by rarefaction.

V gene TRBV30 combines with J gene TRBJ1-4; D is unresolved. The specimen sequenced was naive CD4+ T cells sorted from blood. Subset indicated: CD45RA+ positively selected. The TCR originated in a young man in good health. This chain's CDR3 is CAWKNMDFRTEKLFF. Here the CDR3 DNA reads TGTGCCTGGAAGAATATGGACTTCCGCACCGAAAAACTGTTTTTT.